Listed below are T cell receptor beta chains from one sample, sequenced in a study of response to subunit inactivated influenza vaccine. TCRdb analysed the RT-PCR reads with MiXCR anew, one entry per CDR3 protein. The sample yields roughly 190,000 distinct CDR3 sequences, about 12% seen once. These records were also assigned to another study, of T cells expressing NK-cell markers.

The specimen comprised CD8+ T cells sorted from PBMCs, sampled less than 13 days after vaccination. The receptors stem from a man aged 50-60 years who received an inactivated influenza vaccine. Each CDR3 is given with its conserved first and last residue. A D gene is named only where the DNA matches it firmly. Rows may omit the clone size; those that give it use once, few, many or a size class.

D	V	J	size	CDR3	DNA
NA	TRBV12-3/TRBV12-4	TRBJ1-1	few	CASSLSAGVTEAFF	TGTGCCAGCAGTTTATCGGCAGGAGTTACTGAAGCTTTCTTT
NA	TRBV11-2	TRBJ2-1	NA	CASIHGRYNEQFF	TGTGCCAGCATCCACGGGCGATACAATGAGCAGTTCTTC
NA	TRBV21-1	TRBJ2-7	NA	CASSKEEEKLAGGPPSYEQYF	TGTGCCAGCAGCAAAGAAGAGGAGAAACTAGCGGGAGGTCCCCCCTCCTACGAGCAGTACTTC
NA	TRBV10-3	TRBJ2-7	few	CAISESMWEQYF	TGTGCCATCAGTGAGTCGATGTGGGAGCAGTACTTC
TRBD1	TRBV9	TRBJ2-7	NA	CASSVGDRGTEQYF	TGTGCCAGCAGCGTAGGGGACAGGGGCACCGAGCAGTACTTC
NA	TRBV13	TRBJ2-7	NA	CASSLGRAVSYEQYF	TGTGCCAGCAGCTTAGGCCGGGCGGTTTCCTACGAGCAGTACTTC
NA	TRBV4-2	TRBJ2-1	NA	CASSQESYNEQFF	TGTGCCAGCAGCCAAGAGAGTTACAATGAGCAGTTCTTC
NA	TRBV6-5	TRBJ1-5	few	CASSNREGGNQPQHF	TGTGCCAGCAGTAACAGGGAAGGAGGCAATCAGCCCCAGCATTTT
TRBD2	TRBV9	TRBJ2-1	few	CASSAGLAGSNEQFF	TGTGCCAGCAGCGCGGGACTAGCGGGAAGCAATGAGCAGTTCTTC
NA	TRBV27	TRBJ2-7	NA	CASSPRPPGPLFYEQYF	TGTGCCAGCAGTCCTAGGCCACCGGGACCGCTTTTCTACGAGCAGTACTTC
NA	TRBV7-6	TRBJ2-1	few	CASSTGTEQFF	TGTGCCAGCAGCACCGGGACTGAGCAGTTCTTC
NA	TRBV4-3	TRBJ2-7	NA	CASSQVLPPGTYEQYF	TGCGCCAGCAGCCAAGTTCTTCCCCCAGGGACCTACGAGCAGTACTTC
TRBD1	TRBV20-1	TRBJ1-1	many	CSARALGQGILGQTEAFF	TGCAGTGCTAGGGCACTTGGACAGGGGATCTTGGGACAGACTGAAGCTTTCTTT
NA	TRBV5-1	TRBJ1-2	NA	CASSHPTGNPYGYTF	TGCGCCAGCAGCCATCCGACCGGGAACCCATATGGCTACACCTTC
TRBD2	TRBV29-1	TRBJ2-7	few	CSVLGRAVEQYF	TGCAGCGTTCTCGGGAGGGCCGTCGAGCAGTACTTC
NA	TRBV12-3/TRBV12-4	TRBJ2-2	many	CASSPTGNLYTGELFF	TGTGCCAGCAGCCCAACTGGGAACCTGTACACCGGGGAGCTGTTTTTT
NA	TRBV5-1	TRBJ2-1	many	CASSLGQGYNEQFF	TGCGCCAGCAGCTTGGGTCAAGGTTACAATGAGCAGTTCTTC
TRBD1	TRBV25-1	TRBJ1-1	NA	CASSEYRGLNTEAFF	TGTGCCAGCAGTGAATACAGGGGGTTGAACACTGAAGCTTTCTTT
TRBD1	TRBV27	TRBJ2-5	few	CASSLLGQGPTETQYF	TGTGCCAGCAGCCTATTGGGACAGGGACCAACGGAGACCCAGTACTTC
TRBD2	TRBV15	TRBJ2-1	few	CATSLTSGGQYNEQFF	TGTGCCACCAGCCTTACTAGCGGGGGGCAATACAATGAGCAGTTCTTC
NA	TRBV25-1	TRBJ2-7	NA	CASIASGRNFEQYF	TGTGCCAGCATTGCATCCGGCCGAAACTTCGAGCAGTACTTC
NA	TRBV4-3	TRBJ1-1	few	CASSRDRNTEAFF	TGCGCCAGCAGCCGAGACAGAAACACTGAAGCTTTCTTT
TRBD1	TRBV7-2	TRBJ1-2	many	CASSTGTGRLGYTF	TGTGCCAGCAGCACCGGGACAGGGAGGTTGGGCTACACCTTC
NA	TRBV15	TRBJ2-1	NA	CATSTGTLYNEQFF	TGTGCCACCAGCACAGGGACTTTATACAATGAGCAGTTCTTC
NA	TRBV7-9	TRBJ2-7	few	CASSLVQSLSEQYF	TGTGCCAGCAGCCTTGTCCAGTCCCTCTCCGAGCAGTACTTC
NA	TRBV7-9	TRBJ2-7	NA	CASSPGGWDEQYF	TGTGCCAGCAGCCCCGGAGGGTGGGACGAGCAGTACTTC
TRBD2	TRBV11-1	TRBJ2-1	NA	CGSSDSRAGAGGPNNEQFF	TGTGGCAGCAGCGATAGCCGAGCCGGAGCGGGGGGGCCCAACAATGAGCAGTTCTTC
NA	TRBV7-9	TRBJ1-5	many	CASSLAEGDGNQPQHF	TGTGCCAGCAGCTTAGCTGAGGGGGATGGCAATCAGCCCCAGCATTTT
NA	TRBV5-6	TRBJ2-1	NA	CASSLEPIQQFF	TGTGCCAGCAGCTTGGAACCTATCCAGCAGTTCTTC
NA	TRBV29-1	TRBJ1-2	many	CSVEGLHSNYGYTF	TGCAGCGTTGAAGGGCTCCATTCTAACTATGGCTACACCTTC
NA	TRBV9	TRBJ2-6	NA	CASSGTREPGANVLTF	TGTGCCAGCAGCGGAACCAGGGAGCCAGGGGCCAACGTCCTGACTTTC
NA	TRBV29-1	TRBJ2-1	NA	CSVEDEAESSYNEQFF	TGCAGCGTTGAAGATGAAGCGGAAAGCTCCTACAATGAGCAGTTCTTC
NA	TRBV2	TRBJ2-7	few	CASSEVVGVGYEQYF	TGTGCCAGCAGTGAAGTGGTGGGTGTGGGCTACGAGCAGTACTTC
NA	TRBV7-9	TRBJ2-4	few	CASTIQGRSGDIQYF	TGTGCCAGCACTATACAGGGCCGCTCGGGCGACATTCAGTACTTC
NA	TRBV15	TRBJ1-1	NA	CATSPEPQGSEAFF	TGTGCCACCAGCCCAGAACCTCAGGGGTCGGAGGCTTTCTTT
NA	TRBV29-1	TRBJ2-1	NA	CSVTLRGDEQFF	TGCAGCGTCACTCTCAGGGGGGATGAGCAGTTCTTC
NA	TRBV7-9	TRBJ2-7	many	CASSLEEAGTYEQYF	TGTGCCAGCAGCTTAGAGGAGGCGGGGACCTACGAGCAGTACTTC